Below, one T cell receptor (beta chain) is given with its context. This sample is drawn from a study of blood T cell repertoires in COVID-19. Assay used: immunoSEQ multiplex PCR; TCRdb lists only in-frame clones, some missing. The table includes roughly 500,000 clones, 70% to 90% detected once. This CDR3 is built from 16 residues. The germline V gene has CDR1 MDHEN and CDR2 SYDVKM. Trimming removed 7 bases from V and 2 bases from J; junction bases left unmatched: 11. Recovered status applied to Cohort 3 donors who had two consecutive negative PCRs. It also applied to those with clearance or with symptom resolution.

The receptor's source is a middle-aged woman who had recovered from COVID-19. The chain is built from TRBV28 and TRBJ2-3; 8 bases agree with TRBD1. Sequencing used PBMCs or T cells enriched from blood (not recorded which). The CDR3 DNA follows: TGTGCCAGCACCCCTCGGAGGACAGGGTACACAGATACGCAGTATTTT. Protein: CASTPRRTGYTDTQYF.